Described below is a single TCR beta chain sequence and its context. The antigen is unknown. Using immunoSEQ multiplex PCR, the repertoire was profiled, and TCRdb retains in-frame clones only, with some absent. The data contain about 46,000 clones, roughly 80% of them singletons. The data originate from a study of vaccination effects on CD4 cells after COVID-19. Germline V lookup: CDR1 SEHNR, CDR2 FQNEAQ (reference sequence). This CDR3 is 15 amino acids long. V lost 4 bases and J lost 3; bases outside the gene matches: 2. A roughly ten-day culture period preceded the isolation of CD4+ T cells. The person acquired a PCR-confirmed SARS-CoV-2 infection between March and December 2020.

The V and J genes are TRBV7-9 and TRBJ2-5, with 13 bases identical to TRBD2. This TCR came from a human donor who had a prior SARS-CoV-2 infection. This specimen was CD4+ T cells from PBMCs cultured without peptide, taken before COVID-19 vaccination. The DNA for the CDR3 is TGTGCCAGCAGCTATACTAGCGGGAGGGAAGAGACCCAGTACTTC. This gives the protein CASSYTSGREETQYF.